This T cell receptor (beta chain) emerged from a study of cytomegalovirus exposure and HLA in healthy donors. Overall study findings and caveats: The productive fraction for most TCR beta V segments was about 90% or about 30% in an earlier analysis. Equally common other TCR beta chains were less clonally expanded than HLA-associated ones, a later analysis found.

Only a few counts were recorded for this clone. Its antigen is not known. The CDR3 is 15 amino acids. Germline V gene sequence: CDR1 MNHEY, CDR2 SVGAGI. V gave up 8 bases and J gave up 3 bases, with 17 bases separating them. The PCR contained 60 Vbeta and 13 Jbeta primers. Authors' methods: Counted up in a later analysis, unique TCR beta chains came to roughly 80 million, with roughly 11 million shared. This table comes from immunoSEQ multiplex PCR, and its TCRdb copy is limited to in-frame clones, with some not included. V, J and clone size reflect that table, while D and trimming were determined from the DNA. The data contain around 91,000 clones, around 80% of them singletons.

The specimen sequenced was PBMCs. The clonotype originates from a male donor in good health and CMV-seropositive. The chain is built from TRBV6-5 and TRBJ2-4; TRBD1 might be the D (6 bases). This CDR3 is CASGEQGSGKNIQYF. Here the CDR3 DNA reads TGTGCCAGCGGGGAACAGGGAAGTGGCAAAAACATTCAGTACTTC.